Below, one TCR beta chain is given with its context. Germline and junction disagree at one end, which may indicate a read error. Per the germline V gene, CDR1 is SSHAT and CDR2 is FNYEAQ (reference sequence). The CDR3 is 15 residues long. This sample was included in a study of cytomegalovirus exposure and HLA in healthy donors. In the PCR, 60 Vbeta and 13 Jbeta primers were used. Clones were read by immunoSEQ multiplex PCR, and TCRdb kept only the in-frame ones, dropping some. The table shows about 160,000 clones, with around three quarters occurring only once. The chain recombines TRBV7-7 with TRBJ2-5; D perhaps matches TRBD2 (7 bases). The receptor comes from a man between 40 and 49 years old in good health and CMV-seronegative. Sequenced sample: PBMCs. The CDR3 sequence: CASSDRGGDGGTQYF. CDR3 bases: TGTGCTAGCAGCGACCGAGGGGGGGATGGAGGAACCCAGTACTTC.